The source of this TCR beta chain is a study of T cells in Graves' hyperthyroidism and ophthalmopathy. Study outcomes and limitations: A model using 13 V-J features told ophthalmopathy apart from stable hyperthyroidism. Ophthalmopathy onset followed model prediction by a median about six months.

The CDR3 has 13 residues. CDR1 is LNHNV, CDR2 YYDKDF, per germline (reference sequence). The ends were cut back, 0 bases at V and 6 bases at J, with 8 bases in the middle. About this clonotype itself: Its antigen remains unknown.

Researchers took RNA transcripts and amplified the TCR beta CDR3 regions from them. First-round RT-PCR of the TCR CDR3 relied on the HTBI primer set. MiXCR, applied by TCRdb to the multiplex PCR reads, yields one record per CDR3 protein. The profile shows roughly 56,000 distinct CDR3 sequences, 49% of them singletons. A Clinical Activity Score of at least 3, a NOSPECS grade of at least 4 and a duration under 3 months were recorded in the ophthalmopathy patients. This sequence was found in a woman aged 25 to 39 with Graves' ophthalmopathy. This chain links TRBV15 with TRBJ1-1, with D unresolved. The sequencing sample was made of blood. The DNA for the CDR3 is TGTGCCACCAGCAGAGATCTGCGAGCTGAAGCTTTCTTT. Encoded protein: CATSRDLRAEAFF. The whole variable domain, remainder taken from reference TRBV15 and TRBJ1-1, is DAMVIQNPRYQVTQFGKPVTLSCSQTLNHNVMYWYQQKSSQAPKLLFHYYDKDFNNEADTPDNFQSRRPNTSFCFLDIRSPGLGDTAMYLCATSRDLRAEAFFGQGTRLTVV.